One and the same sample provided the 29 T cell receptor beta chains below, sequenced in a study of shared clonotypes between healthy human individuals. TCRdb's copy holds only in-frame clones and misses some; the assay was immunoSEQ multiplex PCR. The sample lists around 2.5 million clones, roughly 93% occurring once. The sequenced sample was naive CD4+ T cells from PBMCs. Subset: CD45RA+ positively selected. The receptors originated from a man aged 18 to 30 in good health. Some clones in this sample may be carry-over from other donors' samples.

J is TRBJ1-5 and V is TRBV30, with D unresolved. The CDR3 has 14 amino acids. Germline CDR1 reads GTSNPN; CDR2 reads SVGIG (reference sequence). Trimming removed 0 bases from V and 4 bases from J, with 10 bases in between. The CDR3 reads CAWSVSAINQPQHF. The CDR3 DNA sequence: TGTGCCTGGAGTGTATCGGCCATTAATCAGCCCCAGCATTTT.

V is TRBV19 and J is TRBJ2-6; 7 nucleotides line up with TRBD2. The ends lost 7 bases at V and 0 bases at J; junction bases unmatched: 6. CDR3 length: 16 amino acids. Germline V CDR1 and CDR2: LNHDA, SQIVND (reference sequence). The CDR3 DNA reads TGTGCCAGTAAGCGGGACGGAAGCTCTGGGGCCAACGTCCTGACTTTC. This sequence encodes CASKRDGSSGANVLTF.

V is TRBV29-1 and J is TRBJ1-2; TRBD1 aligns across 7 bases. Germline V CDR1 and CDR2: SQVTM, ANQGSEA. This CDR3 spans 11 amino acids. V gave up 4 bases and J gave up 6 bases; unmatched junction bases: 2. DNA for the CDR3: TGCAGCGTTGCCAGGGGGGATGGCTACACCTTC. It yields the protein CSVARGDGYTF. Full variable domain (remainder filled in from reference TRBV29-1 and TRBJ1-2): SAVISQKPSRDICQRGTSLTIQCQVDSQVTMMFWYRQQPGQSLTLIATANQGSEATYESGFVIDKFPISRPNLTFSTLTVSNMSPEDSSIYLCSVARGDGYTFGSGTRLTVV.

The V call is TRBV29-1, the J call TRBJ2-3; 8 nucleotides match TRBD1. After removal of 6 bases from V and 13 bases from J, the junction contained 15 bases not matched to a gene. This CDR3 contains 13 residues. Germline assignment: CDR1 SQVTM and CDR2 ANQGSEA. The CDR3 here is CSVDRIGQGPEYF. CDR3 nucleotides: TGCAGCGTGGATAGGATAGGACAGGGCCCCGAGTATTTT.

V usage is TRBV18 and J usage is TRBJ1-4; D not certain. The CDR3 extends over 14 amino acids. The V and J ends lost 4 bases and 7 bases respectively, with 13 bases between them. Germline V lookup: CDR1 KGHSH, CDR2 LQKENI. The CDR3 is CASSRSQTSEKLFF. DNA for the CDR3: TGTGCCAGCTCACGATCCCAGACGAGTGAAAAACTGTTTTTT.

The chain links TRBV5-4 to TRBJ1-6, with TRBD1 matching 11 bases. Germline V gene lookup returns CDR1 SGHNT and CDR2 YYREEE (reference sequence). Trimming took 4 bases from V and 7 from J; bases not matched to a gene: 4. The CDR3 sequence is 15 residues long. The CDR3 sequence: CASSRDRGVNSPLHF. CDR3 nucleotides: TGTGCCAGCAGCCGGGACAGGGGGGTAAATTCACCCCTCCACTTT.

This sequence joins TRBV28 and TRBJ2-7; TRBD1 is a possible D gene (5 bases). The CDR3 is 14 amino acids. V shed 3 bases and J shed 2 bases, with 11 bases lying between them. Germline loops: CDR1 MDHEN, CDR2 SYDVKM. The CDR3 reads CASSFSQGTYEQYF. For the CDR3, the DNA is TGTGCCAGCAGTTTTTCGCAGGGCACCTACGAGCAGTACTTC. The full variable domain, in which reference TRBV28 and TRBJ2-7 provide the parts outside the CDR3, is DVKVTQSSRYLVKRTGEKVFLECVQDMDHENMFWYRQDPGLGLRLIYFSYDVKMKEKGDIPEGYSVSREKKERFSLILESASTNQTSMYLCASSFSQGTYEQYFGPGTRLTVT.

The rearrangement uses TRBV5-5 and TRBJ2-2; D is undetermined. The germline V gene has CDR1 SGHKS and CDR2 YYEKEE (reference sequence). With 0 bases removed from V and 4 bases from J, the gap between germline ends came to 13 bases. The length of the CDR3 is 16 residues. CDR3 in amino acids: CASSLAQTIATGELFF. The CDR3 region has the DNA TGTGCCAGCAGCTTGGCCCAAACAATAGCCACCGGGGAGCTGTTTTTT.

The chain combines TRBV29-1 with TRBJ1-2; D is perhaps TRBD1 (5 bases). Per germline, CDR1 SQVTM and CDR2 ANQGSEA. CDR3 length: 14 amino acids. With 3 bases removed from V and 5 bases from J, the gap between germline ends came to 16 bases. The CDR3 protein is CSVDSLTGAYGYTF. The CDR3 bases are TGCAGCGTTGACTCCTTAACCGGGGCGTATGGCTACACCTTC.

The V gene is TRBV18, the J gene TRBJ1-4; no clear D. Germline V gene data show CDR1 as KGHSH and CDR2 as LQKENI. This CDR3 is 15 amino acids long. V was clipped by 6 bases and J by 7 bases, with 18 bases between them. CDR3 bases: TGTGCCAGCTCGCGTGCGGCCGATCTTGGTGAAAAACTGTTTTTT. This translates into CASSRAADLGEKLFF.

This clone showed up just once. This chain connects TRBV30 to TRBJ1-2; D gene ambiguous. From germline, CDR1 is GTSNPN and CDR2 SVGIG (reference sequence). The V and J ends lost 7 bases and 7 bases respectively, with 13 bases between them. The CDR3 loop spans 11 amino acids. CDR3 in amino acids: CASRPNGGYTF. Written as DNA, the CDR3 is TGTGCCTCCCGACCCAACGGTGGCTACACCTTC.

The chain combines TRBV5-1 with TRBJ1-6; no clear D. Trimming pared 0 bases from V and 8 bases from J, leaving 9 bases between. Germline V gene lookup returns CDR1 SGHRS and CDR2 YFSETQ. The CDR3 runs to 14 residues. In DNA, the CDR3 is TGCGCCAGCAGCTTGGGAGGCATTCATTCACCCCTCCACTTT. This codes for CASSLGGIHSPLHF.

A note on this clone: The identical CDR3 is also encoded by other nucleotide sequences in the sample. CDR3 coding DNA: TGTGCCAGCTCACCGCTCCAGGGAGGGAATCAGCCCCAGCATTTT. Protein sequence: CASSPLQGGNQPQHF. This sequence joins TRBV18 and TRBJ1-5, with a tentative D call TRBD1 (5 bases). Per germline, CDR1 KGHSH and CDR2 LQKENI. This CDR3 is built from 15 residues. The V gene lost 3 bases and the J gene lost 4 bases, with 13 bases spanning the gap.

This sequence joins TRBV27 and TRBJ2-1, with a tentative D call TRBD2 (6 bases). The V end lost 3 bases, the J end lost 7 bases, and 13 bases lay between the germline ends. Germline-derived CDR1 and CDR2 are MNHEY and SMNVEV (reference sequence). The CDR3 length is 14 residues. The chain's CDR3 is CASSFPGLSNEQFF. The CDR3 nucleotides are TGTGCCAGCAGTTTCCCGGGACTTTCTAATGAGCAGTTCTTC.

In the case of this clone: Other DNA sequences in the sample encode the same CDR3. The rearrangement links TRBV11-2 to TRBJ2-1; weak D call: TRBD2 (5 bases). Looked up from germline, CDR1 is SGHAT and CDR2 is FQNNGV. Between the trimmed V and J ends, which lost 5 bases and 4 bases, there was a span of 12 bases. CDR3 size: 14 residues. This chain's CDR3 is CASSLTRTYNEQFF. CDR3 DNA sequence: TGTGCCAGCAGCCTAACTCGGACTTACAATGAGCAGTTCTTC. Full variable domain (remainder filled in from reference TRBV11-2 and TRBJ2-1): EAGVAQSPRYKIIEKRQSVAFWCNPISGHATLYWYQQILGQGPKLLIQFQNNGVVDDSQLPKDRFSAERLKGVDSTLKIQPAKLEDSAVYLCASSLTRTYNEQFFGPGTRLTVL.

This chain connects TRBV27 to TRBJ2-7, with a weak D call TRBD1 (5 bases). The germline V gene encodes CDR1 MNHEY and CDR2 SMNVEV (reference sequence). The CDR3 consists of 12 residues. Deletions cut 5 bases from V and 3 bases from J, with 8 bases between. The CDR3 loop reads CASSPDIYEQYF. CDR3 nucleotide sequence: TGTGCCAGCAGTCCGGACATCTACGAGCAGTACTTC.

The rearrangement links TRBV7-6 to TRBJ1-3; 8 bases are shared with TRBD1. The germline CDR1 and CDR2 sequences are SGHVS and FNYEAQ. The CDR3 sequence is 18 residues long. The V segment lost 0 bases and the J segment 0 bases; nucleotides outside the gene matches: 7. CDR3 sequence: CASSLAGGTGYSGNTIYF. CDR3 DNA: TGTGCCAGCAGCTTAGCTGGCGGGACAGGCTACTCTGGAAACACCATATATTTT.

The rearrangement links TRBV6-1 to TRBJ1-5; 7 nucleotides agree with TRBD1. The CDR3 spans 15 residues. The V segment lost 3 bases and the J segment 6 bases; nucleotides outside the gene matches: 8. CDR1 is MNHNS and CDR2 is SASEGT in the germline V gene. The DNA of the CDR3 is TGTGCCAGCAGTGATAACTCAGGGGGAGGTCAGCCCCAGCATTTT. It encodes CASSDNSGGGQPQHF.

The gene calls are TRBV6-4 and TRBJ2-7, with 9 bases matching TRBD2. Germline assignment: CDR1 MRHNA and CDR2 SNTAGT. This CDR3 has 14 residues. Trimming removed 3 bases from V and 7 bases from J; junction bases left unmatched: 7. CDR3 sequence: CASSEASGIGEQYF. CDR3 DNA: TGTGCCAGCAGTGAAGCTAGCGGGATTGGTGAGCAGTACTTC.

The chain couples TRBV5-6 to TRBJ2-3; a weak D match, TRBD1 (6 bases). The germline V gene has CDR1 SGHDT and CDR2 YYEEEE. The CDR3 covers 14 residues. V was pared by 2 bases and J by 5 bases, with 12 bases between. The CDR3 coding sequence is TGTGCCAGCAGCTTTGGCAGGGGTGGAGATACGCAGTATTTT. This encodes CASSFGRGGDTQYF.

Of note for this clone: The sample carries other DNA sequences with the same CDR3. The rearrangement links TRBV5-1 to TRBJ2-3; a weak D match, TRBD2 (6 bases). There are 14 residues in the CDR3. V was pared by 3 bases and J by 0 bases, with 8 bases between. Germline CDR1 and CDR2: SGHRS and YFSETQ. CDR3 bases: TGCGCCAGCAGCTGGGGGGACAGCACAGATACGCAGTATTTT. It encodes CASSWGDSTDTQYF.

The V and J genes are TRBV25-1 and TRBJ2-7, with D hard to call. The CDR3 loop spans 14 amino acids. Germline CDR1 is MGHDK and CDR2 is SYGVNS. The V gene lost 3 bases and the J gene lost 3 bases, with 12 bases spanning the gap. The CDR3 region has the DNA TGTGCCAGCAGTGATGGACCCCTTTTCTACGAGCAGTACTTC. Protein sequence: CASSDGPLFYEQYF.

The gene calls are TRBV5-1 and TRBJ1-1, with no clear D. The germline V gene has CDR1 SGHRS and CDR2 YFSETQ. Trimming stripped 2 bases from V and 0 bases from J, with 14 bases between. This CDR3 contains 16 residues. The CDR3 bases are TGCGCCAGCAGCTTATGGACTGGAGGACTGAACACTGAAGCTTTCTTT. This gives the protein CASSLWTGGLNTEAFF.

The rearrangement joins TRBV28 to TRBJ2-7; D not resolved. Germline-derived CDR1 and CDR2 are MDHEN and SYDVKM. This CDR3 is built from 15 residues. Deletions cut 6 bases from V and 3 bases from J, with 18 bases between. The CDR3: CASSLGDSRGYEQYF. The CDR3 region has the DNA TGTGCCAGCAGCCTCGGAGACTCCCGCGGCTACGAGCAGTACTTC.

The CDR3 loop is CASSSTGTSNNEQFF. In DNA form, the CDR3 reads TGTGCCAGCAGTTCCACCGGGACTAGCAACAATGAGCAGTTCTTC. The gene calls are TRBV6-5 and TRBJ2-1, with 9 bases fitting TRBD2. The CDR3 has 15 amino acids. V trimming: 4 bases; J trimming: 5 bases; junction bases outside the gene matches: 6. The germline V gene encodes CDR1 MNHEY and CDR2 SVGAGI.

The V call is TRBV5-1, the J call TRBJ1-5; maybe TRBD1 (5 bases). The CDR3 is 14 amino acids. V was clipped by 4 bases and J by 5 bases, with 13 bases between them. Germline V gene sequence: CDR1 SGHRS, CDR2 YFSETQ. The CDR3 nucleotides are TGCGCCAGCAGCGCCCAGGGTGGCGATCAGCCCCAGCATTTT. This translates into CASSAQGGDQPQHF. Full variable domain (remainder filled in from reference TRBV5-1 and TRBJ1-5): KAGVTQTPRYLIKTRGQQVTLSCSPISGHRSVSWYQQTPGQGLQFLFEYFSETQRNKGNFPGRFSGRQFSNSRSEMNVSTLELGDSALYLCASSAQGGDQPQHFGDGTRLSIL.

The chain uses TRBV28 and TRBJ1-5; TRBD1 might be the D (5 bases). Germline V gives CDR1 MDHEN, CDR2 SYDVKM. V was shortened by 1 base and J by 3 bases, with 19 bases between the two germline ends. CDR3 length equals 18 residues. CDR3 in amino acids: CASSLLSGPKGPNQPQHF. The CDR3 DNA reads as TGTGCCAGCAGTTTATTGTCGGGACCCAAAGGACCCAATCAGCCCCAGCATTTT.

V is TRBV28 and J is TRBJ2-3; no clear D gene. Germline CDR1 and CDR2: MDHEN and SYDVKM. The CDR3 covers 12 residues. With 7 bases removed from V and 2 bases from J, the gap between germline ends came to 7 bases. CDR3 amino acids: CASTETTDTQYF. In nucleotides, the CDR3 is TGTGCCAGCACCGAGACCACAGATACGCAGTATTTT. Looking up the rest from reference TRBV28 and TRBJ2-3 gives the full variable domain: DVKVTQSSRYLVKRTGEKVFLECVQDMDHENMFWYRQDPGLGLRLIYFSYDVKMKEKGDIPEGYSVSREKKERFSLILESASTNQTSMYLCASTETTDTQYFGPGTRLTVL.

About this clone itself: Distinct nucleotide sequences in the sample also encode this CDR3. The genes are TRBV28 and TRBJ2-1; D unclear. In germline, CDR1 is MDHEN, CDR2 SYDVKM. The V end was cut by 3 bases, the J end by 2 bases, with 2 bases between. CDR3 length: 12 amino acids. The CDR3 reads CASSFPYNEQFF. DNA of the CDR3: TGTGCCAGCAGTTTTCCCTACAATGAGCAGTTCTTC.